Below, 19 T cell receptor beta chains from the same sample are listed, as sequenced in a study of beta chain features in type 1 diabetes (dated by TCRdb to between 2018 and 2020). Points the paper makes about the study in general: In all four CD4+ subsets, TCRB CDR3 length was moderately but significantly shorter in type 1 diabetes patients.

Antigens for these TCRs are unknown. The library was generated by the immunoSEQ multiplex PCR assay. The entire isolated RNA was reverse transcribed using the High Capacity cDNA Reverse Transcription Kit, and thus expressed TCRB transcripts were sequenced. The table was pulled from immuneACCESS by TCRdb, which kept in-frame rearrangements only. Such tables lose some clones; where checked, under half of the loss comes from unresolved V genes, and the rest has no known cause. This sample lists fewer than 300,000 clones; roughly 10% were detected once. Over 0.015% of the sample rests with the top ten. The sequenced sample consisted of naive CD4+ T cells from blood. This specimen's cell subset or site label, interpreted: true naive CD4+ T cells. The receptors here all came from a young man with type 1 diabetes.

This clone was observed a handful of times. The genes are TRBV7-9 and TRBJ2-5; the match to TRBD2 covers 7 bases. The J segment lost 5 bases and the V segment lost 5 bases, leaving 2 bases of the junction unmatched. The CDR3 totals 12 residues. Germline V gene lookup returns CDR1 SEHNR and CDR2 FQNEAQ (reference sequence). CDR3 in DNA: TGTGCCAGCAGCCCGCGGGAGGAGACCCAGTACTTC. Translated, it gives CASSPREETQYF.

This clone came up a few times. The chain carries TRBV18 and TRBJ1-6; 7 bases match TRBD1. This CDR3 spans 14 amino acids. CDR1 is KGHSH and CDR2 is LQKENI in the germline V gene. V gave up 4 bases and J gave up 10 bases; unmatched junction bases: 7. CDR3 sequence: CASSLGQAGSPLHF. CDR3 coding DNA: TGTGCCAGCTCACTCGGACAGGCGGGGTCACCCCTCCACTTT. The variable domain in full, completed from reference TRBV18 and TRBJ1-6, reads NAGVMQNPRHLVRRRGQEARLRCSPMKGHSHVYWYRQLPEEGLKFMVYLQKENIIDESGMPKERFSAEFPKEGPSILRIQQVVRGDSAAYFCASSLGQAGSPLHFGNGTRLTVT.

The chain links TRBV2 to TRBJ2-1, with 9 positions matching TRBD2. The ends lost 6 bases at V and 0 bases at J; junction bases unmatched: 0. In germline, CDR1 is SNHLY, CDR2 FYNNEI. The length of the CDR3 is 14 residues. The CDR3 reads CASRGLASYNEQFF. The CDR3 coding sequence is TGTGCCAGCAGGGGACTAGCCTCCTACAATGAGCAGTTCTTC. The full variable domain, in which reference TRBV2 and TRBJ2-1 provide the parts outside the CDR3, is EPEVTQTPSHQVTQMGQEVILRCVPISNHLYFYWYRQILGQKVEFLVSFYNNEISEKSEIFDDQFSVERPDGSNFTLKIRSTKLEDSAMYFCASRGLASYNEQFFGPGTRLTVL.

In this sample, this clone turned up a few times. The CDR3 loop is CASSFGTGVQYF. In DNA, the CDR3 is TGTGCCAGCAGTTTCGGGACAGGCGTGCAGTACTTC. This chain connects TRBV11-2 to TRBJ2-7; 8 positions agree with TRBD1. Trimming cost V 6 bases and J 9 bases; bases outside gene matches: 7. The CDR3 has 12 residues. The germline gives CDR1 SGHAT, CDR2 FQNNGV. The complete variable domain, with remaining parts taken from reference TRBV11-2 and TRBJ2-7, reads EAGVAQSPRYKIIEKRQSVAFWCNPISGHATLYWYQQILGQGPKLLIQFQNNGVVDDSQLPKDRFSAERLKGVDSTLKIQPAKLEDSAVYLCASSFGTGVQYFGPGTRLTVT.

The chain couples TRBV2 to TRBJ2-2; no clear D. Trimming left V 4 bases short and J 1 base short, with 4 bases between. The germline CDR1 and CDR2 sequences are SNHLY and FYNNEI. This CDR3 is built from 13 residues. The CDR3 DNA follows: TGTGCCAGCAGTGCTAGGAACACCGGGGAGCTGTTTTTT. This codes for CASSARNTGELFF.

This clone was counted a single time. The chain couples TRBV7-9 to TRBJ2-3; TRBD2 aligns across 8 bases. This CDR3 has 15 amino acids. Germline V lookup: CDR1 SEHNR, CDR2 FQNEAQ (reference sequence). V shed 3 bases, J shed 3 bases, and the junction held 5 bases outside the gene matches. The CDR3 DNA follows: TGTGCCAGCAGCTTTTCGCGGGGGGCGACAGATACGCAGTATTTT. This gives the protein CASSFSRGATDTQYF.

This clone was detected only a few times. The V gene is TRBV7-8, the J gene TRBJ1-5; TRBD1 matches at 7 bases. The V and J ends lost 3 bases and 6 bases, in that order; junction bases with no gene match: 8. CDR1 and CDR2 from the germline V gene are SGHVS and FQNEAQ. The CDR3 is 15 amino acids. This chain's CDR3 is CASSFSRQGRQPQHF. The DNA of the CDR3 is TGTGCCAGCAGCTTTAGTCGACAGGGACGTCAGCCCCAGCATTTT.

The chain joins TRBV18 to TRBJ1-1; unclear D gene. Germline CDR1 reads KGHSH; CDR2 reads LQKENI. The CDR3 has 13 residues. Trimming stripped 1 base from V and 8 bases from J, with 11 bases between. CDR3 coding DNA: TGTGCCAGCTCACCACAGGCGCCCAGGGAAGCTTTCTTT. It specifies CASSPQAPREAFF.

The CDR3 bases are TGCGCCAGCAGTTTGTCTACGACAGATACGCAGTATTTT. Protein product: CASSLSTTDTQYF. V usage is TRBV4-1 and J usage is TRBJ2-3; no clear D gene. Germline values: CDR1 MGHRA, CDR2 YSYEKL. This CDR3 spans 13 amino acids. V lost 6 bases and J lost 3, with 10 bases in between.

CDR3 coding DNA: TGTGCCACCCTAGGACAGGGCGGAGGTGAGCAGTTCTTC. As protein: CATLGQGGGEQFF. The V and J genes are TRBV7-2 and TRBJ2-1; 8 bases fit TRBD1. The V gene's germline CDR1 is SGHTA and CDR2 FQGNSA. The V and J ends lost 10 bases and 9 bases, in that order; junction bases with no gene match: 11. The CDR3 has 13 amino acids.

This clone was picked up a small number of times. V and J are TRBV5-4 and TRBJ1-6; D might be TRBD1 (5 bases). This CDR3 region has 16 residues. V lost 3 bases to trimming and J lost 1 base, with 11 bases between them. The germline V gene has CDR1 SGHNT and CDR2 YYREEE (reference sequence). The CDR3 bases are TGTGCCAGCAGCTCAGACAGTGGGTCCTATAATTCACCCCTCCACTTT. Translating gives CASSSDSGSYNSPLHF.

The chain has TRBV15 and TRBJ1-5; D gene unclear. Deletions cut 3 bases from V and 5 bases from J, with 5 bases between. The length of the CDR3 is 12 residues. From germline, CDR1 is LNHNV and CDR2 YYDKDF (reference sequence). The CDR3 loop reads CATSRDYQPQHF. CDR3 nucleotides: TGTGCCACCAGCAGGGACTATCAGCCCCAGCATTTT.

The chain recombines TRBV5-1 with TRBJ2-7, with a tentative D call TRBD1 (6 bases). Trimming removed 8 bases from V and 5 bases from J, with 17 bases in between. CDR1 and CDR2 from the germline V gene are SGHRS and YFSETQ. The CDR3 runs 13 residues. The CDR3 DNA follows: TGCGCCAGTAGCGCTACAGGGTTCAACGAGCAGTACTTC. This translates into CASSATGFNEQYF.

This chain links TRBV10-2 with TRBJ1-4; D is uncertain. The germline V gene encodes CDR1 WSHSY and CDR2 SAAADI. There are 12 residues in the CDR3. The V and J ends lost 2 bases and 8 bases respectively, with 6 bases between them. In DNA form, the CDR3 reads TGCGCCAGCAGTGAGACCCGGGAAAAACTGTTTTTT. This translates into CASSETREKLFF.

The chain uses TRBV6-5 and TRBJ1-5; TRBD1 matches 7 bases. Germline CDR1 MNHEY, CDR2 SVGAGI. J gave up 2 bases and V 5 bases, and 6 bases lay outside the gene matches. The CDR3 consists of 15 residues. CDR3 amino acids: CASSTGQAGNQPQHF. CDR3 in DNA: TGTGCCAGCAGTACCGGACAGGCTGGCAATCAGCCCCAGCATTTT.

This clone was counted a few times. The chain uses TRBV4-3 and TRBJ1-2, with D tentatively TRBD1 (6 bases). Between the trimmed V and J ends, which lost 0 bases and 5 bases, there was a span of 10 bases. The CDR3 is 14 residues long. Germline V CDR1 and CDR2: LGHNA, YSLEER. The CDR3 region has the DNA TGCGCCAGCAGCCAAGAACAGGGAGGGTATGGCTACACCTTC. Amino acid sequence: CASSQEQGGYGYTF.

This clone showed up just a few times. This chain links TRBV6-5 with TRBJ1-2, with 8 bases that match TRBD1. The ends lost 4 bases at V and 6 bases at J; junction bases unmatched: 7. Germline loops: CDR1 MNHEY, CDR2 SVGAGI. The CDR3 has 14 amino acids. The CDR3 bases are TGTGCCAGCAGTTCTCCGGGACAGGCGGATGGCTACACCTTC. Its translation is CASSSPGQADGYTF.

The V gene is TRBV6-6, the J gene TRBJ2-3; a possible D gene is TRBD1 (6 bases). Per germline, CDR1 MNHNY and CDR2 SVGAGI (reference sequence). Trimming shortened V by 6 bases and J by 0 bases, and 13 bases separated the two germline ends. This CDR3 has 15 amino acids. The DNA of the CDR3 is TGTGCCAGCAGCCTAGGGGGACCAAGCACAGATACGCAGTATTTT. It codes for CASSLGGPSTDTQYF.

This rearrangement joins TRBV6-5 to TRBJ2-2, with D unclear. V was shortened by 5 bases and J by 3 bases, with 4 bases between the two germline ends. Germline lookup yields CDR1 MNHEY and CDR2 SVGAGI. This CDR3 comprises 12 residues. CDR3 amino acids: CASSPDTGELFF. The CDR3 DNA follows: TGTGCCAGCAGTCCCGACACCGGGGAGCTGTTTTTT.